This T cell receptor (beta chain) was identified during a study of cytomegalovirus exposure and HLA in healthy donors. Study-wide background: An early data release held tens of millions of unique TCRs from HLA-typed donors. Study-level points and caveats: While the bulk of TCR sequences proved rare, some public TCRs turned up in many donors. When a later analysis was performed, an Asian-associated ancestry cluster reportedly had fewer N-insertions than the roughly 640-donor mean.

In germline, CDR1 is ENHRY, CDR2 SYGVKD. The CDR3 is made up of 11 amino acids. V was shortened by 3 bases and J by 8 bases, with 7 bases between the two germline ends. To note about this clone: Its antigen is currently unknown.

PCR amplification relied on 60 Vbeta primers (plus 13 Jbeta primers). Clones were read by immunoSEQ multiplex PCR, and TCRdb kept only the in-frame ones, dropping some. There are 150,000 to 170,000 clones in the sample; roughly 80% occur only once, and roughly 4% lies in the top ten. The genes are TRBV10-3 and TRBJ1-2; D remains ambiguous. This TCR was recovered from a woman in her thirties or forties in good health and CMV-seronegative. The specimen sequenced was PBMCs. CDR3 sequence: CAISDLGGYTF. The CDR3, as DNA: TGTGCCATCAGTGACCTGGGCGGCTACACCTTC.